This T cell receptor (beta chain) was recovered during a study of cytomegalovirus exposure and HLA in healthy donors (dated by TCRdb to the late 2010s). Background on the whole study: An earlier analysis of about 530 of the donors reported approximately 280 Gb of sequence data and 117 million unique TCR beta sequences obtained from some 170 million T cells. About 300 gigabases of sequencing data and 78 million or so unique TCR sequences were included in an early release covering around 600 HLA-typed donors. Among the roughly 400 genotyped donors, about 85% belonged to the genetic ancestry cluster associated with self-reported Caucasian donors. The study aimed to test whether cataloging public T cell receptors could reveal signatures of past pathogen exposure. The study profiled the T cell repertoires of approximately 700 subjects by immunosequencing and related them to cytomegalovirus serostatus. Besides the first cohort of approximately 710 subjects, a separate validation cohort made up of 95 to 150 different subjects was used. To predict cytomegalovirus infection status, the study combined high-throughput TCR immunosequencing, statistical association of individual TCRs with disease status, and machine learning. In a later analysis, previously published TCR beta repertoires from 500 to 750 donors were re-analyzed and high-resolution HLA genotyping was added so that TCR occurrence patterns could be studied. In the later analysis, no new phenotypic data were used to find candidate immune exposures; instead, reliance was placed on TCR beta sequences and their occurrence across donors. To decide whether each TCR beta V gene segment behaved as functional or pseudogenic, an earlier analysis of approximately 590 of the donors relied on high-throughput TCR beta sequencing. Alongside the repertoire data, information on donor age, sex, ethnicity and CMV serostatus was compiled. A later genetic analysis used genome-wide SNP genotypes for about three fifths of the 666 donors, treating that subset as a discovery cohort. All discovery cohort repertoires had been generated on a single sequencing platform. Both class I and class II loci were covered by HLA typing, at four-digit resolution. Typing coverage differed by locus: A, B, C, DRB1 and DQB1 were typed in roughly 620-630 donors, DQA1 in around 500, DPA1 in some 570, and DPB1 in 472. About five DR-DQ haplotypes were treated as single units for association and clustering because of strong linkage in the cohort. Among some 400 genotyped donors of the cohort, an average of about 220,000 unique TCR beta nucleotide sequences was sequenced per donor, of which 15% to 20% were non-productive. On the study overall, not on this receptor specifically: Specific HLA alleles were associated with around 18,000 TCR beta sequences at a false discovery rate of 0.05 in a later analysis. A further reported finding was that TCR beta sequences accurately predicted the HLA-A and HLA-B alleles for most subjects in the first cohort. An association between a missense DCLRE1C variant and V-gene and J-gene trimming of TCR beta chains was found in a later genetic analysis and replicated in an independent cohort. In vitro tests confirmed that three of the cytomegalovirus-associated TCR beta chains recognize cytomegalovirus antigens. In a later genetic analysis, fewer N-insertions in productive TCRs were reported among donors in an Asian-associated ancestry cluster than the roughly 700-donor mean. Because HLA typing was unavailable for some donors at each locus, only the typed subset was used in association tests. Only TCR beta chains were sequenced in this cohort, and the absence of alpha or paired-chain data limited detectable features. Across donors, most TCR sequences were observed very rarely, whereas some public TCRs were present in many individuals. Cytomegalovirus status was reported to be diagnosed by the classifier with high specificity and sensitivity in both the original and validation cohorts. In a later analysis, the rate of TCR association differed among HLA loci, with DRB1 alleles having the most associated TCRs and HLA-C alleles having the fewest. A group of highly shared sequence variants was considered likely to be a technical artifact of the sequencing pipeline. A later analysis reported that several top co-occurrence clusters appeared linked to parvovirus B19, influenza, CMV and Epstein-Barr virus. Some IMGT-functional V segments, including TRBV6-2 and TRBV6-3, could not be told apart with the 87-base-pair reads, so those segments were excluded. A later analysis found that HLA-associated TCR beta chains were more clonally expanded and had lower generation probabilities than equally common non-associated chains. Immune exposure information for the cohort was limited to CMV serostatus. The earlier analysis of about 600 of the donors excluded roughly 17 rarely observed V segments, including chromosome 9 orphons, because counts were too low. A total of fewer than 200 TCR beta chains were listed by the study as associated with cytomegalovirus. In an earlier analysis of fewer than 750 of the donors, most TCR beta V segments were observed in productive rearrangements about 90% or about 30% of the time, broadly matching IMGT annotations. When HLA alleles, especially DR and DQ, strongly co-occurred, attributing TCR associations to individual alleles was difficult. The presence/absence analyses assumed that sequencing depth was roughly uniform across donors, and that assumption may not be true. Linkage disequilibrium might explain the correlated functional status among segregating V segments, but an unknown experimental factor could not be excluded. The authors suggested that the approach could potentially be generalized to other disease states and immunological phenotypes. A later analysis found that most CMV-associated TCR beta chains appeared HLA-restricted, with HLA associations seemingly driven largely by CMV exposure.

Library construction relied on the immunoSEQ multiplex PCR assay. A mixture of 60 forward primers for TCR Vbeta segments and 13 reverse primers for TCR Jbeta segments was used in the multiplex PCR. A multiplex PCR assay on genomic DNA amplified the CDR3 region of rearranged TCR beta genes. On the Illumina HiSeq System, the amplified TCR beta libraries were sequenced as 87-base-pair reads. The paper's data handling went like this. Across the roughly 600 repertoires, a later analysis counted tens of millions of unique TCR beta chains, approximately 10 million of which were shared by at least two donors. A nearest-neighbor algorithm error-corrected the raw reads and collapsed the reads into unique sequences, merging closely related sequences to remove PCR and sequencing errors. CDR3 sequences were aligned to IMGT reference sequences to assign V, D and J gene segments. For a sequence to be retained, a match of at least six nucleotides to both a V gene segment and a J gene segment was required. Rearrangements were called productive when the CDR3 lacked stop codons and stayed in frame with V and J; all others were non-productive. Following IMGT convention, CDR3 was defined as the stretch from the second conserved V-encoded cysteine to the conserved J-encoded phenylalanine. In an earlier analysis of 500 to 650 of the donors, sequences lacking an unambiguous match to a single V gene segment were excluded. In an earlier analysis of 587 of the donors, a V segment was called functional when productive rearrangements were above 56.7%, and segregating when the standard deviation between donors exceeded 5%. To diagnose cytomegalovirus status from the catalog of TCR beta chain sequences, a statistical classification framework was built. In a later analysis, V and J genes were assigned by comparing TCR nucleotide sequences against IMGT/GENE-DB human TR gene sequences. A later analysis assigned CDR3 sequences and most-parsimonious VDJ recombination scenarios with the TCRdist pipeline. A later analysis defined each TCR beta chain by its CDR3 amino acid sequence plus V-gene family, and excluded reads lacking a unique V-gene family. A later analysis removed 592 highly shared, low-generation-probability nucleotide sequences to deal with suspected cross-contamination and a sequencing artifact. In a later analysis, a clonal expansion index was calculated for each public chain from normalized within-repertoire ranks of inferred template counts. A later analysis computed generation probabilities with a VDJ recombination model fitted to out-of-frame rearrangements, and checked the results against IGoR. In a later analysis, hypergeometric tests were used to score TCR-TCR, TCR-HLA and TCR-CMV co-occurrence, with a repertoire-size bias correction applied to TCR pairs. In a later analysis, false discovery rates were estimated by permuting HLA or CMV assignments 20 times. In a later analysis, co-occurring TCRs were grouped using DBSCAN, with TCRdist sequence similarity added in when clustering inside HLA-allele-positive subsets. For co-occurrence clustering, repertoires with fewer than 30,000 or more than 120,000 public chains were excluded, along with four or five repertoires with anomalous nucleotide sharing. Entries here come from immuneACCESS through TCRdb and include only in-frame sequences with V and J called. Some clones fail to appear in such tables; in the studies checked, an unresolved V gene covers under half of the shortfall, and the cause of the remainder is unknown. V and J calls and clone size are those listed in that table; D and trimming were worked out from the DNA. The sample table holds fewer than 200,000 clones, of which 79% were seen once. Jointly, the top ten make up under 0.75% of the sample.

The cohort comprised under 700 healthy bone marrow donors. At the time of sampling, every cohort member was nominally healthy, though immune exposures that went unrecorded were likely present. The donor was CMV seronegative and was included in the group of under 450 seronegative cohort members. A peripheral blood sample was provided by each donor, and peripheral blood mononuclear cells were used for TCR beta sequencing. Genomic DNA extraction from the blood cell samples was performed with the Qiagen DNeasy Blood Extraction Kit. The CDR3, from cysteine to phenylalanine, totals 14 residues. The only DNA kept is the CDR3, 42 bases in frame from the first base. CDR1 SGHDT and CDR2 YYEEEE were looked up in the germline V gene. V loses 2 bases, J loses 2 bases, and the germline ends lie 8 bases apart. This clone was observed a handful of times. Its antigen is unknown. No much larger clone exists at a distance of one base, and base qualities are not known.

Here the chain combines TRBV5-6 and TRBJ1-5; TRBD1 is possibly the D segment (5 matching bases). This clonotype was sampled from a woman aged 40 to 50 in good health and CMV-seronegative. The sequenced material came from PBMCs. Here is the DNA: TGTGCCAGCAGCTTCTCGGGGGGCAATCAGCCCCAGCATTTT. Translated, this gives CASSFSGGNQPQHF.